The 21 T cell receptor beta chains presented below share a single source sample, sequenced in a study of CD8+CD57+ T cells in acquired aplastic anemia. CDR3 and TCR beta VDJ profiling relied on genomic DNA as the template. TCRdb reprocessed the reads via MiXCR and lists one record per CDR3 protein. The sample contains under 200,000 distinct CDR3 sequences, 60% to 80% of which appear only once. Sequencing involved patients with CD8+CD57+ cell expansion previously shown by flow cytometry. Input material: sorted CD4+, CD8+, or CD8+CD57+ T cells (not recorded which) from PBMCs. These TCRs come from a human donor with aplastic anemia.

CDR3 protein: CASSEVAGALYEQYF. In DNA, the CDR3 is TGTGCCAGCAGTGAAGTAGCGGGGGCCTTGTACGAGCAGTACTTC. The chain employs TRBV6-4 and TRBJ2-7; 9 nucleotides line up with TRBD2. Germline V gene lookup returns CDR1 MRHNA and CDR2 SNTAGT. The CDR3 runs to 15 residues. V lost 3 bases to trimming and J lost 4 bases; unmatched junction nucleotides: 7.

This clonotype was observed once. The rearrangement links TRBV24-1 to TRBJ2-1; 9 positions agree with TRBD1. Germline V gene lookup returns CDR1 KGHDR and CDR2 SFDVKD. Trimming removed 5 bases from V and 10 bases from J; junction bases left unmatched: 14. The CDR3 runs 16 residues. CDR3 in amino acids: CATSGGGTGPDREQFF. The CDR3 DNA is TGTGCCACCAGTGGGGGGGGGACAGGGCCGGACAGGGAGCAGTTCTTC.

This clonotype has at least ten counts. The rearrangement links TRBV25-1 to TRBJ2-1; TRBD1 might be the D (6 bases). Germline assignment: CDR1 MGHDK and CDR2 SYGVNS. The CDR3 consists of 12 residues. Trimming took off 5 bases at V and 6 bases at J, with 8 bases between the two ends. CDR3 coding DNA: TGTGCCAGCAGTCCAGGGGTCAATGAGCAGTTCTTC. Amino acid sequence: CASSPGVNEQFF.

The rearrangement links TRBV2 to TRBJ1-4, with 7 nucleotides matching TRBD1. The CDR3 is 15 amino acids. Germline V gene lookup returns CDR1 SNHLY and CDR2 FYNNEI. Unmatched junction bases numbered 9, after V lost 3 bases and J lost 8 bases. The CDR3 DNA follows: TGTGCCAGCAGTGAGAAAGAGACAGGGAACGAAAAACTGTTTTTT. It codes for CASSEKETGNEKLFF.

The chain couples TRBV15 to TRBJ2-4; TRBD1 agrees at 9 bases. This CDR3 spans 17 amino acids. V gave up 3 bases and J gave up 2 bases; unmatched junction bases: 8. Looked up from germline, CDR1 is LNHNV and CDR2 is YYDKDF (reference sequence). Here the CDR3 DNA reads TGTGCCACCAGCAGGCTACAGGGGGCCTTGTCCAAAAACATTCAGTACTTC. Its protein product is CATSRLQGALSKNIQYF.

This clonotype appeared a few times. This chain joins TRBV9 and TRBJ1-6; no firm D call. This CDR3 has 15 residues. Germline CDR1 SGDLS, CDR2 YYNGEE. Trimming pared 4 bases from V and 6 bases from J, leaving 14 bases between. CDR3 coding DNA: TGTGCCAGCAGCAGCACCGGAAAGCCTAATTCACCCCTCCACTTT. This sequence encodes CASSSTGKPNSPLHF.

The CDR3 sequence: CASSLGLGGDTDTQYF. The CDR3 region has the DNA TGTGCCAGCAGCTTAGGACTAGGGGGAGACACAGATACGCAGTATTTT. The genes are TRBV7-9 and TRBJ2-3, with D perhaps given as TRBD1 or TRBD2 (6 bases each). Germline CDR1 is SEHNR and CDR2 is FQNEAQ (reference sequence). The length of the CDR3 is 16 residues. Deletions cut 1 base from V and 2 bases from J, with 13 bases between.

This clonotype was counted only a few times. One end of the junction does not line up with germline, which may come from a read error. This rearrangement joins TRBV9 to TRBJ1-2, with TRBD1 as a possible D gene (5 bases). The CDR3 is made up of 17 amino acids. CDR1 and CDR2 (germline): SGDLS, YYNGEE. The CDR3 here is CASSVVRVGTRGGGHTF. CDR3 coding DNA: TGTGCCAGCAGCGTAGTAAGAGTAGGCACGCGCGGGGGTGGCCACACCTTC.

This chain uses TRBV6-6 with TRBJ1-6; perhaps TRBD1 as D (5 bases). Germline V gene lookup returns CDR1 MNHNY and CDR2 SVGAGI (reference sequence). CDR3 length: 15 amino acids. Trimming stripped 7 bases from V and 2 bases from J, with 12 bases between. This CDR3 is CASTSLGAYNSPLHF. Written as DNA, the CDR3 is TGTGCCAGCACCTCCCTGGGGGCCTATAATTCACCCCTCCACTTT.

The chain joins TRBV20-1 to TRBJ2-7; D gene ambiguous. Germline V gene data show CDR1 as DFQATT and CDR2 as SNEGSKA (reference sequence). The CDR3 runs to 13 residues. V was pared by 2 bases and J by 0 bases, with 8 bases between. CDR3 sequence reads: CSARPADSYEQYF. The DNA for the CDR3 is TGCAGTGCTAGACCAGCAGACTCCTACGAGCAGTACTTC.

This clonotype was seen only once. CDR3 loop: CASRTTGTVTYEQYF. The CDR3 DNA reads TGTGCCAGTAGAACGACAGGGACCGTTACCTACGAGCAGTACTTC. The chain uses TRBV19 and TRBJ2-7; 7 nucleotides agree with TRBD1. The germline CDR1 and CDR2 sequences are LNHDA and SQIVND (reference sequence). This CDR3 region has 15 residues. Trimming at V came to 6 bases and at J to 2 bases, leaving 10 bases not matched to a gene.

CDR3 coding DNA: TGCAGTGCTAGAAGTATAGGGGGCGGCACTGAAGCTTTCTTT. Its translation: CSARSIGGGTEAFF. The chain recombines TRBV20-1 with TRBJ1-1; TRBD1 matches at 7 bases. This CDR3 contains 14 residues. Trimming removed 2 bases from V and 4 bases from J; junction bases left unmatched: 7. CDR1 is DFQATT, CDR2 SNEGSKA, per germline (reference sequence).

This clonotype was seen a single time. The gene calls are TRBV7-2 and TRBJ2-5; TRBD2 matches at 14 bases. V trimming: 4 bases; J trimming: 4 bases; junction bases outside the gene matches: 2. CDR3 length: 15 residues. Germline CDR1 reads SGHTA; CDR2 reads FQGNSA. The CDR3, as DNA: TGTGCCAGCAGCTCCGGGACTAGCGGGGGAGAGACCCAGTACTTC. Translating gives CASSSGTSGGETQYF.

The rearrangement links TRBV3-1 to TRBJ2-1; tentatively, D is TRBD2 (5 bases). Trimming left V 2 bases short and J 7 bases short, with 9 bases between. The CDR3 length is 13 residues. The germline V gene encodes CDR1 LGHDT and CDR2 YNNKEL (reference sequence). The CDR3 DNA reads TGTGCCAGCAGCCAATTTCGGGGAAATGAGCAGTTCTTC. It is translated as CASSQFRGNEQFF.

This clonotype was picked up one time. The chain is built from TRBV7-9 and TRBJ2-2; D not resolved. This CDR3 comprises 16 residues. Per germline, CDR1 SEHNR and CDR2 FQNEAQ (reference sequence). V dropped 5 bases and J dropped 7 bases, with 20 bases sitting between them. The CDR3 spells CASSPELGLIGGELFF. The DNA for the CDR3 is TGTGCCAGCAGCCCGGAATTGGGGTTAATAGGCGGGGAGCTGTTTTTT. The variable domain in full, with the rest retrieved from reference TRBV7-9 and TRBJ2-2, is DTGVSQNPRHKITKRGQNVTFRCDPISEHNRLYWYRQTLGQGPEFLTYFQNEAQLEKSRLLSDRFSAERPKGSFSTLEIQRTEQGDSAMYLCASSPELGLIGGELFFGEGSRLTVL.

The V call is TRBV24-1, the J call TRBJ2-1; 8 bases are shared with TRBD1. J gave up 2 bases and V 4 bases, and 6 bases lay outside the gene matches. Germline CDR1 is KGHDR and CDR2 is SFDVKD. The CDR3 has 16 amino acids. The CDR3 sequence is CATSDTGQGPYNEQFF. Here the CDR3 DNA reads TGTGCCACCAGTGACACCGGACAGGGCCCCTACAATGAGCAGTTCTTC.

The chain uses TRBV10-3 and TRBJ2-5; maybe TRBD1 (5 bases). This CDR3 comprises 13 residues. The germline CDR1 and CDR2 sequences are ENHRY and SYGVKD. Trimming left V 4 bases short and J 6 bases short, with 12 bases between. CDR3 nucleotide sequence: TGTGCCATCAGTGTAGGGGTGGTCAAGACCCAGTACTTC. The encoded protein is CAISVGVVKTQYF.

The chain recombines TRBV19 with TRBJ2-1; the D is unclear. The CDR3 length is 11 residues. Germline assignment: CDR1 LNHDA and CDR2 SQIVND (reference sequence). V lost 3 bases, J lost 6 bases, and 3 bases lay in between. The CDR3 DNA reads as TGTGCCAGTAGTATCATCAATGAGCAGTTCTTC. Residues: CASSIINEQFF.

This chain uses TRBV20-1 with TRBJ2-7; D remains ambiguous. The CDR3 totals 12 residues. Germline assignment: CDR1 DFQATT and CDR2 SNEGSKA (reference sequence). Between the trimmed V and J ends, which lost 6 bases and 0 bases, there was a span of 9 bases. CDR3 DNA: TGCAGTGCCAACGACAACTCCTACGAGCAGTACTTC. It encodes CSANDNSYEQYF.

CDR3 region: CSARGVLEQYF. The CDR3 bases are TGCAGTGCTAGAGGTGTTCTCGAGCAGTACTTC. The chain employs TRBV20-1 and TRBJ2-7; the D is unclear. From germline, CDR1 is DFQATT and CDR2 SNEGSKA (reference sequence). Trimming left V 1 base short and J 6 bases short, with 7 bases between. The CDR3 has 11 amino acids.

V and J are TRBV10-1 and TRBJ2-5, with a possible D match to TRBD1 (6 bases). Trimming took 7 bases from V and 1 from J, leaving 13 bases between them. This CDR3 spans 14 amino acids. Germline CDR1 is WNHNN and CDR2 is SYGVQD (reference sequence). The CDR3, as DNA: TGCGCCAGCAACCCGACAGGCTGCCAAGAGACCCAGTACTTC. Its translation: CASNPTGCQETQYF.